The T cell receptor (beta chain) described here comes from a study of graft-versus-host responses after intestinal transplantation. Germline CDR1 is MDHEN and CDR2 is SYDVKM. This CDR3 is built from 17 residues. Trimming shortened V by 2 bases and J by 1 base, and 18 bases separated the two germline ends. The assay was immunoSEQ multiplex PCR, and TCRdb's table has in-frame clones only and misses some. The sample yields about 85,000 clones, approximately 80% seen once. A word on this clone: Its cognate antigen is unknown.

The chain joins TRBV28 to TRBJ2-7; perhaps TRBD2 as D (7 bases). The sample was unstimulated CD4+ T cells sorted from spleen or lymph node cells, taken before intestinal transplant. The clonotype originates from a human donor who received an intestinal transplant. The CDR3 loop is CASSLGGGTPLSYEQYF. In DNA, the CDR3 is TGTGCCAGCAGTTTAGGGGGAGGGACACCTTTATCCTACGAGCAGTACTTC.